Below are 24 T cell receptor beta chains sequenced from a single sample in a study of shared clonotypes between healthy human individuals (dated by TCRdb to 2020 to 2022). Libraries were built with the immunoSEQ multiplex PCR assay. Held by TCRdb, this immuneACCESS table contains in-frame sequences only and omits some clones. Under half of the omission traces to an unresolved V gene where checked; the cause of the rest is unknown. The sample records about 680,000 clones, 92% of which are singletons. The ten largest clones represent 24% of the sample. CD8 naive samples consisted of CD45RO-negative cells that were positively selected for CCR7, yielding a CD45RA+CCR7+ population without TemRA cells. Sequencing was done on a sample of naive CD8+ T cells sorted from blood. Reading the label with the study, this specimen's cell subset or site is: CD45RA+CCR7+. The receptor source for this set is a man aged 25-45 years in good health.

The chain combines TRBV27 with TRBJ2-7, with TRBD2 matching over 9 bases. Germline values: CDR1 MNHEY, CDR2 SMNVEV (reference sequence). The CDR3 is 13 residues long. Trimming cost V 2 bases and J 7 bases; bases outside gene matches: 3. CDR3 sequence: CASSLGSGREQYF. DNA for the CDR3: TGTGCCAGCAGTTTAGGTAGCGGGAGAGAGCAGTACTTC.

The J gene is TRBJ2-2, the V gene TRBV7-9, with D perhaps matching TRBD1 (6 bases). V dropped 3 bases and J dropped 2 bases, with 13 bases sitting between them. This CDR3 has 16 amino acids. Per germline, CDR1 SEHNR and CDR2 FQNEAQ (reference sequence). The CDR3 sequence: CASSFGIQGNTGELFF. CDR3 sequence (DNA): TGTGCCAGCAGCTTTGGTATACAGGGAAACACCGGGGAGCTGTTTTTT.

The chain combines TRBV5-8 with TRBJ2-7; 10 bases are a match to TRBD1. CDR1 SGHTS and CDR2 YDEGEE come from the germline V gene. Germline trimming cut 4 bases from V and 3 bases from J; bases unmatched to any gene: 10. The CDR3 spans 16 residues. CDR3 DNA sequence: TGTGCCAGCAGCCTCTCGGTGTGGGACAGGGGCTACGAGCAGTACTTC. It translates to CASSLSVWDRGYEQYF.

This sequence joins TRBV30 and TRBJ1-2; D might be TRBD1 (6 bases). Germline-derived CDR1 and CDR2 are GTSNPN and SVGIG (reference sequence). The V end was cut by 5 bases, the J end by 8 bases, with 6 bases between. The CDR3 totals 9 residues. DNA for the CDR3: TGTGCCTGGGGGACAGGCTACACCTTC. Amino acid sequence: CAWGTGYTF.

This chain uses TRBV11-2 with TRBJ2-1; 13 bases line up with TRBD2. Trimming cost V 5 bases and J 5 bases; bases outside gene matches: 3. The germline gives CDR1 SGHAT, CDR2 FQNNGV. The length of the CDR3 is 15 residues. The CDR3 DNA is TGTGCCAGCAGCGCCGGGACTAGCGGGAACAATGAGCAGTTCTTC. Its translation is CASSAGTSGNNEQFF.

The chain uses TRBV4-1 and TRBJ2-1, with D maybe TRBD2 (5 bases). This CDR3 spans 15 amino acids. Trimming took 3 bases from V and 5 from J, leaving 14 bases between them. Per the germline V gene, CDR1 is MGHRA and CDR2 is YSYEKL. CDR3 region: CASSQNKAEHNEQFF. In DNA form, the CDR3 reads TGCGCCAGCAGCCAGAATAAAGCGGAGCACAATGAGCAGTTCTTC.

The V gene is TRBV18, the J gene TRBJ2-3; D is unclear. The CDR3 consists of 11 residues. The V end was cut by 4 bases, the J end by 2 bases, with 1 base between. Germline V lookup: CDR1 KGHSH, CDR2 LQKENI. The CDR3 nucleotides are TGTGCCAGCTCACACACAGATACGCAGTATTTT. Its protein product is CASSHTDTQYF.

The chain is built from TRBV13 and TRBJ2-5; 13 bases align to TRBD2. The CDR3 runs to 15 residues. J was trimmed by 5 bases and V by 5 bases; bases with no gene match: 5. Germline CDR1 PRHDT, CDR2 FYEKMQ (reference sequence). CDR3: CASSMGLAGIETQYF. CDR3 sequence (DNA): TGTGCCAGCAGCATGGGACTAGCGGGAATTGAGACCCAGTACTTC. Drawing the rest from reference TRBV13 and TRBJ2-5, the complete variable domain is AAGVIQSPRHLIKEKRETATLKCYPIPRHDTVYWYQQGPGQDPQFLISFYEKMQSDKGSIPDRFSAQQFSDYHSELNMSSLELGDSALYFCASSMGLAGIETQYFGPGTRLLVL.

The count of this clone is one. The chain recombines TRBV29-1 with TRBJ2-1, with TRBD2 identical over 8 bases. The ends lost 3 bases at V and 8 bases at J; junction bases unmatched: 6. The CDR3 spans 13 residues. Germline CDR1 reads SQVTM; CDR2 reads ANQGSEA. The chain's CDR3 is CSVDSSGWDEQFF. CDR3 nucleotides: TGCAGCGTTGATTCTAGCGGGTGGGATGAGCAGTTCTTC.

The chain links TRBV29-1 to TRBJ2-1; 9 nucleotides line up with TRBD2. V was clipped by 6 bases and J by 4 bases; unmatched bases: 7. CDR1 is SQVTM and CDR2 is ANQGSEA in the germline V gene. The CDR3 covers 14 residues. The CDR3 coding sequence is TGCAGCGTGGCGGGACTAGCCGAATACAATGAGCAGTTCTTC. It is translated as CSVAGLAEYNEQFF.

The chain combines TRBV12-2 with TRBJ2-3; the D call TRBD2 from the table was never checked on the DNA. TRBV12-2 is a documented pseudogene. The CDR3 runs to 16 residues. CDR3 nucleotides: TGTGCAAGTCGCTCACCTCTTCGGGAGAGCACAGATACGCAGTATTTT. Residues: CASRSPLRESTDTQYF.

V and J are TRBV11-2 and TRBJ2-7; D is unclear. The CDR3 extends over 12 amino acids. Germline V CDR1 and CDR2: SGHAT, FQNNGV. Deletions cut 5 bases from V and 2 bases from J, with 7 bases between. As DNA, the CDR3 is TGTGCCAGCAGCCCCACCACCTACGAGCAGTACTTC. This encodes CASSPTTYEQYF.

The CDR3 nucleotides are TGTGCCAGCAGCTTTCGGCAGACCTACGAGCAGTACTTC. It yields the protein CASSFRQTYEQYF. This sequence joins TRBV13 and TRBJ2-7, with unresolved D. V was trimmed by 3 bases and J by 2 bases, leaving 8 bases between them. CDR3 length: 13 amino acids. Per the germline V gene, CDR1 is PRHDT and CDR2 is FYEKMQ (reference sequence).

This chain connects TRBV13 to TRBJ2-7; TRBD2 matches 13 bases. Germline V CDR1 and CDR2: PRHDT, FYEKMQ (reference sequence). Trimming removed 4 bases from V and 0 bases from J; junction bases left unmatched: 6. The CDR3 contains 17 residues. The CDR3 loop reads CASSSGLAGAVSYEQYF. The CDR3 DNA reads as TGTGCCAGCAGCTCCGGACTAGCGGGAGCAGTCTCCTACGAGCAGTACTTC.

V is TRBV19 and J is TRBJ2-7, with TRBD1 matching 7 bases. Germline CDR1 reads LNHDA; CDR2 reads SQIVND (reference sequence). This CDR3 comprises 13 residues. Trimming removed 6 bases from V and 6 bases from J; junction bases left unmatched: 8. The CDR3 DNA follows: TGTGCCAGTAGCAGTACAGGGGTGAGCGAGCAGTACTTC. This translates into CASSSTGVSEQYF. Looking up the rest from reference TRBV19 and TRBJ2-7 gives the full variable domain: DGGITQSPKYLFRKEGQNVTLSCEQNLNHDAMYWYRQDPGQGLRLIYYSQIVNDFQKGDIAEGYSVSREKKESFPLTVTSAQKNPTAFYLCASSSTGVSEQYFGPGTRLTVT.

The chain carries TRBV27 and TRBJ2-6; D might be TRBD1 (6 bases). Germline loops: CDR1 MNHEY, CDR2 SMNVEV (reference sequence). V lost 6 bases and J lost 0, with 9 bases in between. This CDR3 contains 15 residues. DNA of the CDR3: TGTGCCAGCAGGGCACAGGGCTCTGGGGCCAACGTCCTGACTTTC. It yields the protein CASRAQGSGANVLTF.

The chain uses TRBV27 and TRBJ1-5; TRBD1 is a possible D gene (6 bases). Germline CDR1 is MNHEY and CDR2 is SMNVEV (reference sequence). Trimming removed 8 bases from V and 7 bases from J, with 15 bases in between. CDR3 size: 13 residues. The CDR3 DNA sequence: TGTGCCAGCGCGACAGGCGCACGGCAGCCCCAGCATTTT. Translating gives CASATGARQPQHF.

The gene calls are TRBV5-1 and TRBJ2-7; D call uncertain. V was cut by 1 base and J by 2 bases, with 19 bases left in between. Germline CDR1 SGHRS, CDR2 YFSETQ. This CDR3 region has 17 residues. The CDR3 DNA reads as TGCGCCAGCAGCTTGATCTCTAACAGCCTACTAACCTACGAGCAGTACTTC. Translating gives CASSLISNSLLTYEQYF.

The rearrangement uses TRBV7-2 and TRBJ1-2, with unresolved D. V lost 1 base to trimming and J lost 6 bases, with 21 bases between them. The CDR3 contains 17 residues. Germline CDR1 is SGHTA and CDR2 is FQGNSA. The CDR3 sequence is CASSLVAGENPRHGYTF. In nucleotides, the CDR3 is TGTGCCAGCAGCTTAGTTGCTGGTGAGAATCCCCGACATGGCTACACCTTC.

This rearrangement joins TRBV5-1 to TRBJ2-1; 15 nucleotides line up with TRBD2. With 2 bases clipped from V and 3 bases from J, the junction kept 15 bases outside the gene matches. CDR3 size: 21 residues. Germline loops: CDR1 SGHRS, CDR2 YFSETQ. The CDR3 bases are TGCGCCAGCAGCTTCCCGGGACTAGCGGGAGGCACCCCACAGCTCTACAATGAGCAGTTCTTC. This gives the protein CASSFPGLAGGTPQLYNEQFF.

V is TRBV27 and J is TRBJ2-5; D is ambiguous. Germline assignment: CDR1 MNHEY and CDR2 SMNVEV (reference sequence). Trimming shortened V by 0 bases and J by 2 bases, and 16 bases separated the two germline ends. The CDR3 contains 17 residues. The CDR3 DNA reads as TGTGCCAGCAGTTTATCGGTTCCGGCCGTTGTACAAGAGACCCAGTACTTC. This gives the protein CASSLSVPAVVQETQYF.

The chain uses TRBV29-1 and TRBJ1-2, with a possible D match to TRBD1 (5 bases). In germline, CDR1 is SQVTM, CDR2 ANQGSEA. This CDR3 contains 16 residues. Trimming removed 0 bases at V and 6 bases at J, with 20 bases between. CDR3 nucleotides: TGCAGCGTTGAAGATCGGGGCAGGGCTCAGGAAGATGGCTACACCTTC. This encodes CSVEDRGRAQEDGYTF.

The CDR3: CASSQAFQVSYNEQFF. CDR3 sequence (DNA): TGCGCCAGCAGCCAAGCGTTCCAGGTCTCTTACAATGAGCAGTTCTTC. This chain joins TRBV4-3 and TRBJ2-1; D gene unclear. The CDR3 runs 16 residues. Germline-derived CDR1 and CDR2 are LGHNA and YSLEER. V lost 1 base, J lost 4 bases, and 14 bases lay in between.

V gene TRBV28 combines with J gene TRBJ2-7; TRBD2 might be the D (6 bases). The CDR3 runs to 13 residues. Deletions cut 3 bases from V and 4 bases from J, with 10 bases between. CDR1 and CDR2 (germline): MDHEN, SYDVKM. CDR3 in amino acids: CASSLGAGYEQYF. The CDR3 nucleotides read TGTGCCAGCAGTTTGGGTGCGGGATACGAGCAGTACTTC.